The T cell receptor beta chain described here comes from a study of read filtering for tumor transcriptome and immune sequencing. Germline values: CDR1 MGHRA, CDR2 YSYEKL. The CDR3 is 14 residues long. V gave up 0 bases and J gave up 7 bases, with 10 bases separating them. Molecular barcoded adaptors covering alpha/delta and beta/gamma chains were used on approximately 400 ng RNA. MiXCR was run by TCRdb on the reads, yielding one entry per CDR3 protein. The sample includes 100,000 to 150,000 distinct CDR3 sequences, approximately 13% of them seen just once. Study results and limitations: RNA-seq captured clonotypes less deeply and reliably than IR-seq.

This clonotype has at least ten counts. Its antigen is unknown. Sequences were obtained from a population of CD138-negative cells sorted from bone marrow. The rearrangement uses TRBV4-1 and TRBJ1-5; maybe TRBD1 (6 bases). This TCR was recovered from a donor over 35 with multiple myeloma. In DNA, the CDR3 is TGCGCCAGCAGCCAAGAAGGGGGGGCCCAGCCCCAGCATTTT. Its protein is CASSQEGGAQPQHF.